This T cell receptor (beta chain) derives from a study of cytomegalovirus exposure and HLA in healthy donors. Study-level points and caveats: Most subjects' HLA-A and HLA-B alleles were reportedly predicted from TCR beta sequences. On later analysis, the bulk of CMV-associated TCR beta chains appeared to be HLA-restricted.

With respect to this clone: The target antigen is unknown.

PCR amplification relied on 60 Vbeta primers (plus 13 Jbeta primers). Original analysis: Per a later analysis, the number of unique TCR beta chains was around 79 million, of which around 9.9 million were shared. Some clones are missing from TCRdb's copy, which holds only in-frame ones; the method was immunoSEQ multiplex PCR. The V and J calls and clone size were taken over from that table, and D and trimming were inferred from the DNA. This sample has approximately 160,000 clones; almost 85% occur once, and the top ten carry about 5.2%. This CDR3 region has 18 residues. With 3 bases removed from V and 3 bases from J, the gap between germline ends came to 23 bases. The V gene's germline CDR1 is MDHEN and CDR2 SYDVKM.

What was sequenced was PBMCs. The origin of this receptor is a man aged 30-40 years in good health and CMV-seropositive. The chain employs TRBV28 and TRBJ2-5; perhaps TRBD2 as D (6 bases). The CDR3 bases are TGTGCCAGCAGTTTTTCCCTGCGGGATCAGGGCTGGGAAGAGACCCAGTACTTC. Amino acids: CASSFSLRDQGWEETQYF.